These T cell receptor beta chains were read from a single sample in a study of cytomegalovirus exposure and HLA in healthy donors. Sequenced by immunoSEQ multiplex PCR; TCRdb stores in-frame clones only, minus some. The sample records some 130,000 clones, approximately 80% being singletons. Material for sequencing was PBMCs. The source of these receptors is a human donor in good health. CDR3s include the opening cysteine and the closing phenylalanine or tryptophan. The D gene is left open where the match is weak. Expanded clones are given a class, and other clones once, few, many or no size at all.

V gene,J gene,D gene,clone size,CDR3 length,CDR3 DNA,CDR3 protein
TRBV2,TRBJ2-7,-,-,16,TGTGCCAGCAGTGAATGGGGCCAGACCGACTCCTACGAGCAGTACTTC,CASSEWGQTDSYEQYF
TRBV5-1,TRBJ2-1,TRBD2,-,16,TGCGCCAGCAGCGGGGGGGGACTAGCGGGGACTGGTGAGCAGTTCTTC,CASSGGGLAGTGEQFF
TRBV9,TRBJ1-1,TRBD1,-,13,TGTGCCAGCAGCGCGGACAGGGGGCGTGAAGCTTTCTTT,CASSADRGREAFF
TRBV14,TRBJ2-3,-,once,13,TGTGCCAGCAGCCAAGCCGCCCAGCGCCAGCAGTATTTT,CASSQAAQRQQYF
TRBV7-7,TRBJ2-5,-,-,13,TGTGCCAGCAGCATCACGAGGGTAGAGACCCAGTACTTC,CASSITRVETQYF
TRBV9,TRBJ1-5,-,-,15,TGTGCCAGCAGCGTAGATCCTTCCAGCAATCAGCCCCAGCATTTT,CASSVDPSSNQPQHF
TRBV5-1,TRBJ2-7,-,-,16,TGCGCCAGCAGCCCGGAACCGGGGGTGAGCTCCTACGAGCAGTACTTC,CASSPEPGVSSYEQYF
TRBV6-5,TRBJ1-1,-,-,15,TGTGCCAGCAGTCCCGAGAACAGGTTGAACACTGAAGCTTTCTTT,CASSPENRLNTEAFF
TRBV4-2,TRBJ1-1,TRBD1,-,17,TGTGCCAGCAGCCAGAATTGGGACAGGGGATCGGGCACTGAAGCTTTCTTT,CASSQNWDRGSGTEAFF
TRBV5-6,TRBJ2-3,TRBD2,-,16,TGTGCCAGCAGAACCGGGACTAGCGGGGCCGCAGATACGCAGTATTTT,CASRTGTSGAADTQYF
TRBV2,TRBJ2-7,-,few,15,TGTGCCAGCAGTATCCGCCGGGACACACTTGAGGAGCAGTACTTC,CASSIRRDTLEEQYF
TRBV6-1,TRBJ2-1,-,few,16,TGTGCCAGCAGTGCAACTGTGGGGCTGACCTACAATGAGCAGTTCTTC,CASSATVGLTYNEQFF
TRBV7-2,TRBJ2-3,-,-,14,TGTGCCAGCAGCCCAGGGACTTCGACAGATACGCAGTATTTT,CASSPGTSTDTQYF
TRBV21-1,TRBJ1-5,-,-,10,TGTGCCAGCAGCGGAGGGCCCCAGCATTTT,CASSGGPQHF
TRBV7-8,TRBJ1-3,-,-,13,TGTGCCAGCAGCTTATCAGCTGGAAACACCATATATTTT,CASSLSAGNTIYF
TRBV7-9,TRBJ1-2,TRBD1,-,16,TGTGCCAGCAGCTCTGGGACAGGGACCTTAAACTATGGCTACACCTTC,CASSSGTGTLNYGYTF
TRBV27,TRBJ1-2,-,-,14,TGTGCCAGCAGTCCCAGTCCGGGTGACTATGGCTACACCTTC,CASSPSPGDYGYTF
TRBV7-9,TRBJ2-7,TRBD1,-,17,TGTGCCAGCAGCTTAAGGCAACCCGGGACAGGGAGGTACGAGCAGTACTTC,CASSLRQPGTGRYEQYF
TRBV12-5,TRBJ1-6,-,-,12,TGTGCTAGTGGTATTACAGGATCACCCCTCCACTTT,CASGITGSPLHF
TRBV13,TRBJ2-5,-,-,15,TGTGCCAGCAGCTTAATTGGGCAGGGAAGAGAGACCCAGTACTTC,CASSLIGQGRETQYF
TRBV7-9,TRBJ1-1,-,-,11,TGTTCCAGCAGCTCTGTCCCTGAAGCTTTCTTT,CSSSSVPEAFF
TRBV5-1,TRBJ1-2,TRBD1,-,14,TGCGCCAGCAGCGGGACAGGGGGAGGCTATGGCTACACCTTC,CASSGTGGGYGYTF
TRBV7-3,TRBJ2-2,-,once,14,TGTGCCAGCAGCCCGTCGTCAGCTAGCCGGGAGCTGTTTTTT,CASSPSSASRELFF
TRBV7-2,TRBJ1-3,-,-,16,TGTGCCAGCAGCTCTTTATGGGGCCCCTCTGGAAACACCATATATTTT,CASSSLWGPSGNTIYF
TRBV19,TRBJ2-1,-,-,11,TGTGCCAGTAGTAACGGACTCACGCAGTTCTTC,CASSNGLTQFF
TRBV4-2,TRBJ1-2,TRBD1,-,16,TGTGCCAGCAGCCAAGGAGGGACAGGAGGGGACTATGGCTACACCTTC,CASSQGGTGGDYGYTF
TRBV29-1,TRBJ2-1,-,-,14,TGCAGCGTTGTGGAGGCAGGGGAGGGCAATGAGCAGTTCTTC,CSVVEAGEGNEQFF
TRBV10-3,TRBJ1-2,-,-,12,TGTGCCATCAGTGAGTCCGGGGGAGAGGCCGCCTTC,CAISESGGEAAF
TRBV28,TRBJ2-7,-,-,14,TGTGCCAGCAGTGATTACGGGAGTATAAACGAGCAGTACTTC,CASSDYGSINEQYF
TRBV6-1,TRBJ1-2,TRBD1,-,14,TGTGCCAGCAGTGGGACGGCCAACAGGGGAGGCTACACCTTC,CASSGTANRGGYTF
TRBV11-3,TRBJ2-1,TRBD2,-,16,TGTGCCAGCAGCTTAGATTTTCCTAGCGGGGCGAATGAGCAGTTCTTC,CASSLDFPSGANEQFF
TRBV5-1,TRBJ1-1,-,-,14,TGCGCCAGCACCCGGGAGGGGACCAACACTGAAGCTTTCTTT,CASTREGTNTEAFF
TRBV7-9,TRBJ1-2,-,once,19,TGTGCCAGCAGCTTAGGAGAATTAAAGACCAACAGGTTGGGCTATGGCTACACCTTC,CASSLGELKTNRLGYGYTF
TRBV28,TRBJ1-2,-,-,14,TGTGCCAGCACTTTTTCCGGGCCCGGAGGGGGCTACACCTTC,CASTFSGPGGGYTF
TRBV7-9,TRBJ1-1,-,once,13,TGTGCCAGCAGCCCGCAGGGGAACACTAAAGCTTTCTTT,CASSPQGNTKAFF
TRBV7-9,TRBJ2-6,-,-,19,TGTGCCAGCAGCCCTCGCCAGCGGACGGAGAGCTCTGGGGCCAACGTCCTGACTTTC,CASSPRQRTESSGANVLTF
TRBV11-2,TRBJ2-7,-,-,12,TGTGCCAGCAGCCTACAGGGCTACGAGCAGTACTTC,CASSLQGYEQYF
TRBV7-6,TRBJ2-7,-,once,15,TGTGCCAGCAGCTTAGGAGCGGCAAATTCCTACGAGCAGTACTTC,CASSLGAANSYEQYF
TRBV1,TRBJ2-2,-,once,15,TGCACCAGCACGGGACTAGCGGCGAACACCGGGGAGCTGTTTTTT,CTSTGLAANTGELFF
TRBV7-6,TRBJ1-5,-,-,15,TGTGCCAGCAGCCCGGACAGATTAGATAATCAGCCCCAGCATTTT,CASSPDRLDNQPQHF
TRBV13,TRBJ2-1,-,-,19,TGTGCCAGCAGCTCCCTTTTCGACCCGGGTAGCGAGGACTACAATGAGCAGTTCTTC,CASSSLFDPGSEDYNEQFF
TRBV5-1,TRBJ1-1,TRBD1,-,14,TGCGCCAGCAGCTCGGGACAGCGGGTTACTGAAGCTTTCTTT,CASSSGQRVTEAFF
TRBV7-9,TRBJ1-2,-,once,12,TGTTCCAGCAGCTTAGCCGACTATGGCTACACCTTC,CSSSLADYGYTF
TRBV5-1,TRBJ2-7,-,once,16,TGCGCCAGCAGCTTGGCATCAGGGCTATACTCCTACGAGCAGTACTTC,CASSLASGLYSYEQYF
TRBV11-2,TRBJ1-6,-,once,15,TGTGCCAGCAGCACAGGGAGCTCCTATAATTCACCCCTCCACTTT,CASSTGSSYNSPLHF
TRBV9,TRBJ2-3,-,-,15,TGTGCCAGCAGCCCCCGCGTGGGGGCCACAGATACGCAGTATTTT,CASSPRVGATDTQYF
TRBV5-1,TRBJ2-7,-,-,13,TGCGCCAGCAGCCCTTCAGGCGACTACGAGCAGTACTTC,CASSPSGDYEQYF
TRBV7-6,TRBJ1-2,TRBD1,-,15,TGTGCCAGCAGCTTAAAGGGGGCGCGGGAAGATGGCTACACCTTC,CASSLKGAREDGYTF
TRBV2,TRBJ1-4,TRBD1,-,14,TGTGCCAGCAGGGCAGCTAAGGGGGCTGAAAAACTGTTTTTT,CASRAAKGAEKLFF
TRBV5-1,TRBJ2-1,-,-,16,TGCGCCAGCAGCGGGGACAGCGTGGGAGGTTACAATGAGCAGTTCTTC,CASSGDSVGGYNEQFF
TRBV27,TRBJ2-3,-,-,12,TGTGCCAGCAGTGGGACTCGAGATACGCAGTATTTT,CASSGTRDTQYF
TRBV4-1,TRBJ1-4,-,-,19,TGCGCCAGCAGCCAAGCAGTAATCCCAGGGTTAAGTTCTAATGAAAAACTGTTTTTT,CASSQAVIPGLSSNEKLFF
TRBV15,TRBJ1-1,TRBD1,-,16,TGTGCCACCAGCAGAGCGGGGACAGGGGGCGAAACTGAAGCTTTCTTT,CATSRAGTGGETEAFF